The entry below describes one T cell receptor beta chain. Its antigen is undetermined. Researchers amplified the TCR beta CDR3 regions from RNA transcripts. The study used the HTBI primer set for a first-round RT-PCR of the TCR CDR3. Each CDR3 protein gets one entry after TCRdb re-called the multiplex PCR reads with MiXCR. The table shows about 840,000 distinct CDR3 sequences, with over 35% occurring only once. Trimming left V 7 bases short and J 5 bases short, with 12 bases between. The CDR3 totals 14 residues. Germline lookup yields CDR1 MNHEY and CDR2 SVGAGI. This sample is part of a study of T cells in Graves' hyperthyroidism and ophthalmopathy. Study conclusions and caveats: Model-based prediction identified ophthalmopathy a median around seven months prior to its onset.

This TCR came from a man aged 18 to 29 with Graves' hyperthyroidism. Sequencing input: blood. The chain combines TRBV6-5 with TRBJ1-6, with D perhaps matching TRBD1 (5 bases). DNA of the CDR3: TGTGCCAGCAAGGACATCGGGGATAATTCACCCCTCCACTTT. Amino acid sequence: CASKDIGDNSPLHF.